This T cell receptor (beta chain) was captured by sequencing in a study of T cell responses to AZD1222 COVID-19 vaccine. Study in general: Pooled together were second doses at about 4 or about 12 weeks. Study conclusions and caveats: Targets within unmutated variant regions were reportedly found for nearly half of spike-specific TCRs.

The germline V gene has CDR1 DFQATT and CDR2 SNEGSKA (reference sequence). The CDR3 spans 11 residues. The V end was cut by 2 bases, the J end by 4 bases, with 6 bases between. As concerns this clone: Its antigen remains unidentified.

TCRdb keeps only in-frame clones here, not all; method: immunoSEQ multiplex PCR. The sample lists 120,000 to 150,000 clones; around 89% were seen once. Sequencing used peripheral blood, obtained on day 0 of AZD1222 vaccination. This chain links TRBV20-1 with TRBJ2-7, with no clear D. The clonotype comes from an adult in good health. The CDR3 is CSARNRYEQYF. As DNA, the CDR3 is TGCAGTGCTAGAAATAGATACGAGCAGTACTTC.